This is a list of T cell receptor beta chains from one sample in a study of blood T cells in healthy people across ages. One entry per CDR3 protein results from TCRdb running MiXCR on the 5' RACE reads. The sample holds around 780,000 distinct CDR3 sequences; about 26% are singletons and the top ten take over 2.5%. This same sample was also part of a study on T cells of mothers and their children.

The sample taken for sequencing was blood. All receptors derive from a boy aged 5 to 17 in good health. Both conserved end residues are part of each CDR3. D genes are given only for firm matches. A row's size may be missing; if present it is once, few, many or a size class.

D gene: -
clone size: few
V gene: TRBV7-8
J gene: TRBJ1-1
CDR3 DNA: TGTGCCAGCAGCTTAGGCGCAGGGGACTGGACTGAAGCTTTCTTT
CDR3 protein: CASSLGAGDWTEAFF

D gene: -
clone size: -
V gene: TRBV3-1
J gene: TRBJ2-2
CDR3 DNA: TGTGCCAGCAGCCAAAGGCACAGCACCGGGGAGCTGTTTTTT
CDR3 protein: CASSQRHSTGELFF

D gene: -
clone size: -
V gene: TRBV28
J gene: TRBJ2-5
CDR3 DNA: TGTGCCAGCAGCTCTCTTGACGCAGGGGGGCAAGAGACCCAGTACTTC
CDR3 protein: CASSSLDAGGQETQYF

D gene: TRBD2
clone size: few
V gene: TRBV28
J gene: TRBJ2-5
CDR3 DNA: TGTGCCAGCACAGCGGGGGGGGTGGAGACCCAGTACTTC
CDR3 protein: CASTAGGVETQYF

D gene: -
clone size: -
V gene: TRBV29-1
J gene: TRBJ2-3
CDR3 DNA: TGCAGCGCCGCCCGGCCAGGGCTGTCAGATACGCAGTATTTT
CDR3 protein: CSAARPGLSDTQYF

D gene: -
clone size: few
V gene: TRBV15
J gene: TRBJ2-7
CDR3 DNA: TGTGCCACCAGCAGAACATTCGGCAGGGAGAACGGGCAGTACTTC
CDR3 protein: CATSRTFGRENGQYF

D gene: -
clone size: -
V gene: TRBV24-1
J gene: TRBJ2-5
CDR3 DNA: TGTGCCACCAGTGATTCAACTAGTGGGGAGACCCAGTACTTC
CDR3 protein: CATSDSTSGETQYF

D gene: TRBD1
clone size: few
V gene: TRBV15
J gene: TRBJ2-1
CDR3 DNA: TGTGCCACCAGCAGAAGGACAGGGGAGAATGAGCAGTTCTTC
CDR3 protein: CATSRRTGENEQFF

D gene: TRBD1
clone size: few
V gene: TRBV3-1
J gene: TRBJ2-7
CDR3 DNA: TGTGCCAGCAGCCAAACCAGGGGGCGGTACGAGCAGTACTTC
CDR3 protein: CASSQTRGRYEQYF

D gene: -
clone size: few
V gene: TRBV9
J gene: TRBJ1-3
CDR3 DNA: TGTGCCAGCAGCCCCCGGACAGACTACTCTGGAAACACCATATATTTT
CDR3 protein: CASSPRTDYSGNTIYF

D gene: TRBD2
clone size: -
V gene: TRBV5-4
J gene: TRBJ2-1
CDR3 DNA: TGTGCCAGCAGCCCCCCGGCTAGCGGATCCTACAATGAGCAGTTCTTC
CDR3 protein: CASSPPASGSYNEQFF

D gene: -
clone size: -
V gene: TRBV5-1
J gene: TRBJ2-5
CDR3 DNA: TGCGCCGGCAGCTTTGTAGAAGAGACCCAGTACTTC
CDR3 protein: CAGSFVEETQYF

D gene: -
clone size: -
V gene: TRBV6-5
J gene: TRBJ1-1
CDR3 DNA: TGTGCCAGCAGTGGGGCCAGGGAGGCTTTCTTT
CDR3 protein: CASSGAREAFF

D gene: TRBD1
clone size: few
V gene: TRBV29-1
J gene: TRBJ2-3
CDR3 DNA: TGCAGCGTTGGCCGGGACAGGGAACCCTTTAGCACAGATACGCAGTATTTT
CDR3 protein: CSVGRDREPFSTDTQYF

D gene: -
clone size: -
V gene: TRBV27
J gene: TRBJ2-5
CDR3 DNA: TGTGCCAGCAGCATTAGGGGGGGAGAGACCCAGTACTTC
CDR3 protein: CASSIRGGETQYF

D gene: -
clone size: -
V gene: TRBV5-1
J gene: TRBJ1-4
CDR3 DNA: TGCGCCAGCTCCACGGGGCCAGGAGCTGAAAAACTGTTTTTT
CDR3 protein: CASSTGPGAEKLFF

D gene: -
clone size: -
V gene: TRBV20-1
J gene: TRBJ2-7
CDR3 DNA: TGCAGTGCTAGTTGGGGAGCCTACGAGCAGTACTTC
CDR3 protein: CSASWGAYEQYF

D gene: -
clone size: -
V gene: TRBV11-1
J gene: TRBJ2-1
CDR3 DNA: TGTGCCAGCAGCTCACAGGGAAGGAATGAGCAGTTCTTC
CDR3 protein: CASSSQGRNEQFF

D gene: -
clone size: -
V gene: TRBV15
J gene: TRBJ1-2
CDR3 DNA: TGTGCCACCAGCAGAGGGGCGGGACTGCTTTATGGCTACACCTTC
CDR3 protein: CATSRGAGLLYGYTF

D gene: -
clone size: few
V gene: TRBV27
J gene: TRBJ1-2
CDR3 DNA: TGTGCCAGCAGTTTATCGAGAAAGAGTTATGGCTACACCTTC
CDR3 protein: CASSLSRKSYGYTF

D gene: TRBD1
clone size: few
V gene: TRBV12-3/TRBV12-4
J gene: TRBJ1-4
CDR3 DNA: TGTGCCAGCAGTTTAGGCAGGGGGCATGAAAAACTGTTTTTT
CDR3 protein: CASSLGRGHEKLFF

D gene: TRBD2
clone size: -
V gene: TRBV24-1
J gene: TRBJ2-2
CDR3 DNA: TGTGCCACCAGTGATTTCAAGCGGGGCACCGGGGAGCTGTTTTTT
CDR3 protein: CATSDFKRGTGELFF

D gene: -
clone size: -
V gene: TRBV11-3
J gene: TRBJ1-1
CDR3 DNA: TGTGCCAGCAGCTTCATGCAGAACACTGAAGCTTTCTTT
CDR3 protein: CASSFMQNTEAFF

D gene: -
clone size: few
V gene: TRBV6-1
J gene: TRBJ2-7
CDR3 DNA: TGTGCCAGCAGTCCCCGGGCCGACGTCGGCCCCACCTCCTACGAGCAGTACTTC
CDR3 protein: CASSPRADVGPTSYEQYF

D gene: -
clone size: -
V gene: TRBV25-1
J gene: TRBJ2-5
CDR3 DNA: TGTGCCAGCAGTTTTGGGGGTGTAGGGCAAGAGACCCAGTACTTC
CDR3 protein: CASSFGGVGQETQYF

D gene: -
clone size: few
V gene: TRBV29-1
J gene: TRBJ1-1
CDR3 DNA: TGCAGCGTTGAGGTGTACATGAACACTGAAGCTTTCTTT
CDR3 protein: CSVEVYMNTEAFF

D gene: TRBD1
clone size: -
V gene: TRBV5-6
J gene: TRBJ1-4
CDR3 DNA: TGTGCCAGCAGCTTAAGACAGGGCTCTAATGAAAAACTGTTTTTT
CDR3 protein: CASSLRQGSNEKLFF

D gene: -
clone size: many
V gene: TRBV7-9
J gene: TRBJ2-1
CDR3 DNA: TGTGCCAGCGGGGTCAATGAGCAGTTCTTC
CDR3 protein: CASGVNEQFF

D gene: -
clone size: few
V gene: TRBV6-5
J gene: TRBJ1-1
CDR3 DNA: TGTGCCAGCAGTTACTCGCCCAGGGACAACACTGAAGCTTTCTTT
CDR3 protein: CASSYSPRDNTEAFF

D gene: -
clone size: -
V gene: TRBV7-9
J gene: TRBJ1-1
CDR3 DNA: TGTGCCAGCAGCTTAGGGGGACAATACACTGAAGCTTTCTTT
CDR3 protein: CASSLGGQYTEAFF

D gene: -
clone size: -
V gene: TRBV9
J gene: TRBJ2-5
CDR3 DNA: TGTGCCAGCAGCGTAGCCCAGAAAGAGACCCAGTACTTC
CDR3 protein: CASSVAQKETQYF

D gene: -
clone size: -
V gene: TRBV2
J gene: TRBJ2-6
CDR3 DNA: TGTGCCAGCAGTGACAGGGCGAATGGGGCCAACGTCCTGACTTTC
CDR3 protein: CASSDRANGANVLTF

D gene: -
clone size: -
V gene: TRBV10-3
J gene: TRBJ1-6
CDR3 DNA: TGTGCCATCAGGGAGAGGGTGAAGGGACCCACGGAAGGTTCACCCCTCCACTTT
CDR3 protein: CAIRERVKGPTEGSPLHF

D gene: TRBD2
clone size: -
V gene: TRBV6-5
J gene: TRBJ2-1
CDR3 DNA: TGTGCCAGCAGCCGACCGGGACTAGCGGGGAATGAGCAGTTCTTC
CDR3 protein: CASSRPGLAGNEQFF

D gene: TRBD1
clone size: -
V gene: TRBV6-1
J gene: TRBJ2-7
CDR3 DNA: TGTGCCAGCAGTGACCGGACAGGGCCCTACGAGCAGTACTTC
CDR3 protein: CASSDRTGPYEQYF

D gene: -
clone size: -
V gene: TRBV7-9
J gene: TRBJ1-2
CDR3 DNA: TGTGCCAGCAGCTTAGATGGGTTCCAGGGAGGCTACACCTTC
CDR3 protein: CASSLDGFQGGYTF

D gene: -
clone size: few
V gene: TRBV4-1
J gene: TRBJ1-6
CDR3 DNA: TGCGCCAGCAGCCAAGATGGTCAGCAACCAAATTCACCCCTCCACTTT
CDR3 protein: CASSQDGQQPNSPLHF

D gene: TRBD2
clone size: few
V gene: TRBV14
J gene: TRBJ2-1
CDR3 DNA: TGTGCCAGCAGCCAGCGGGGGGGCCCTAGGGAGCAGTTCTTC
CDR3 protein: CASSQRGGPREQFF

D gene: -
clone size: -
V gene: TRBV29-1
J gene: TRBJ2-4
CDR3 DNA: TGCAGCGTTGTGTCAGGGACAGCCAAAAACATTCAGTACTTC
CDR3 protein: CSVVSGTAKNIQYF

D gene: -
clone size: -
V gene: TRBV3-1
J gene: TRBJ2-1
CDR3 DNA: TGTGCCAGCAGCCAAAGCAGACTCAATGAGCAGTTCTTC
CDR3 protein: CASSQSRLNEQFF

D gene: -
clone size: few
V gene: TRBV5-1
J gene: TRBJ2-5
CDR3 DNA: TGCGCCAGCAGCTTGGAGGCGGTGGAGGGTTGGGAGACCCAGTACTTC
CDR3 protein: CASSLEAVEGWETQYF

D gene: -
clone size: few
V gene: TRBV2
J gene: TRBJ2-1
CDR3 DNA: TGTGCCAGCAGTGTTAGGGACTCCTACAATGAGCAGTTCTTC
CDR3 protein: CASSVRDSYNEQFF

D gene: TRBD2
clone size: few
V gene: TRBV7-9
J gene: TRBJ2-1
CDR3 DNA: TGTGCCAGCAGCTTGGCAGGACTAGGGGTCTACAATGAGCAGTTCTTC
CDR3 protein: CASSLAGLGVYNEQFF

D gene: -
clone size: -
V gene: TRBV20-1
J gene: TRBJ2-1
CDR3 DNA: TGCAGTGCCAAGGCGGGTGTCTACAATGAGCAGTTCTTC
CDR3 protein: CSAKAGVYNEQFF

D gene: -
clone size: -
V gene: TRBV28
J gene: TRBJ2-7
CDR3 DNA: TGTGCCAGCACCCTTCAGGCCGGCGGGGATTACGAGCAGTACTTC
CDR3 protein: CASTLQAGGDYEQYF

D gene: TRBD2
clone size: few
V gene: TRBV9
J gene: TRBJ2-1
CDR3 DNA: TGTGCCAGCAGCAGGGGAGGGGAGGATGAGCAGTTCTTC
CDR3 protein: CASSRGGEDEQFF

D gene: TRBD1
clone size: few
V gene: TRBV11-2
J gene: TRBJ1-2
CDR3 DNA: TGTGCCAGCAGCGAAGACAGGGATAATGGCTACACCTTC
CDR3 protein: CASSEDRDNGYTF

D gene: -
clone size: -
V gene: TRBV7-9
J gene: TRBJ2-1
CDR3 DNA: TGTGCCAGCAGCTTACTCATTGGGTACGAGCAGTTCTTC
CDR3 protein: CASSLLIGYEQFF

D gene: TRBD2
clone size: -
V gene: TRBV4-2
J gene: TRBJ2-3
CDR3 DNA: TGTGCCAGCTCGTCTAGCGGACCCACAGATACGCAGTATTTT
CDR3 protein: CASSSSGPTDTQYF

D gene: -
clone size: few
V gene: TRBV5-1
J gene: TRBJ2-2
CDR3 DNA: TGCGCCAGCAGCTTTTTTCGAGCCAGCTCCACCGGGGAGCTGTTTTTT
CDR3 protein: CASSFFRASSTGELFF

D gene: -
clone size: few
V gene: TRBV30
J gene: TRBJ2-5
CDR3 DNA: TGTGCCTGGAGTGTTAGCTCCCGGAAGACCCAGTACTTC
CDR3 protein: CAWSVSSRKTQYF

D gene: TRBD1
clone size: few
V gene: TRBV11-2
J gene: TRBJ2-7
CDR3 DNA: TGTGCCAGCAGCGGTCTTAAGACAGGGGGCCCACACGAGCAGTACTTC
CDR3 protein: CASSGLKTGGPHEQYF

D gene: -
clone size: few
V gene: TRBV6-2/TRBV6-3
J gene: TRBJ2-1
CDR3 DNA: TGTGCCAGCAGTTATTATGGCAGCTCCTACAATGAGCAGTTCTTC
CDR3 protein: CASSYYGSSYNEQFF

D gene: -
clone size: few
V gene: TRBV5-1
J gene: TRBJ2-7
CDR3 DNA: TGCGCCAGCAGAGTCAGGATGGGTCGCTACTCCGAGCAGTACTTC
CDR3 protein: CASRVRMGRYSEQYF

D gene: -
clone size: few
V gene: TRBV7-9
J gene: TRBJ1-2
CDR3 DNA: TGTGCCAGCAGCGGGACAAACAGGGGCTACACCTTC
CDR3 protein: CASSGTNRGYTF

D gene: TRBD2
clone size: -
V gene: TRBV6-2/TRBV6-3
J gene: TRBJ2-1
CDR3 DNA: TGTGCCAGCAGCTCACTGACTAGCGGGAGACGCAATGAGCAGTTCTTC
CDR3 protein: CASSSLTSGRRNEQFF

D gene: -
clone size: -
V gene: TRBV9
J gene: TRBJ1-1
CDR3 DNA: TGTGCCAGCAGCGTAGTTGGCCAGGGAGGGAACACTGAAGCTTTCTTT
CDR3 protein: CASSVVGQGGNTEAFF

D gene: TRBD2
clone size: -
V gene: TRBV28
J gene: TRBJ2-7
CDR3 DNA: TGTGCCAGCAGCCGAAGGGTAACTAGCGGGAGTTTCCACGAGCAGTACTTC
CDR3 protein: CASSRRVTSGSFHEQYF

D gene: -
clone size: -
V gene: TRBV11-2
J gene: TRBJ1-2
CDR3 DNA: TGTGCCAGCAGCTTACGCCACGGGGGCCCTTTCTACACCTTC
CDR3 protein: CASSLRHGGPFYTF